The 18 T cell receptor beta chains given below trace back to one sample, sequenced in a study of blood T cell repertoires in COVID-19 (dated by TCRdb to the early 2020s). The protocol used for the library was the immunoSEQ multiplex PCR assay. Here the immuneACCESS table is served through TCRdb, limited to in-frame sequences with V and J called. Missing clones are a known gap in these copies; in checked studies unresolved V genes cover under half, and the rest lacks a known reason. This sample gives about 130,000 clones in total; approximately 83% of them show up just once. The biggest ten clones account for around 10% of the sample. The specimen sequenced was PBMCs or T cells enriched from blood (not recorded which). Receptor source: a man aged 50 to 59 who had recovered from COVID-19.

J is TRBJ2-1 and V is TRBV7-2, with 9 bases identical to TRBD1. V gave up 1 base and J gave up 9 bases; unmatched junction bases: 4. In germline, CDR1 is SGHTA, CDR2 FQGNSA. The CDR3 spans 14 residues. CDR3 sequence reads: CASSLEQGAGEQFF. CDR3 nucleotides: TGTGCCAGCAGCTTAGAACAGGGGGCAGGTGAGCAGTTCTTC. Full variable domain (missing parts from reference TRBV7-2 and TRBJ2-1): GAGVSQSPSNKVTEKGKDVELRCDPISGHTALYWYRQSLGQGLEFLIYFQGNSAPDKSGLPSDRFSAERTGGSVSTLTIQRTQQEDSAVYLCASSLEQGAGEQFFGPGTRLTVL.

The gene calls are TRBV6-5 and TRBJ1-6, with a possible D match to TRBD1 (6 bases). The CDR3 length is 15 residues. CDR1 MNHEY and CDR2 SVGAGI come from the germline V gene. The V and J ends lost 2 bases and 10 bases respectively, with 15 bases between them. The DNA of the CDR3 is TGTGCCAGCAGTTACCGGGGCAGGGGTGGCTCACCCCTCCACTTT. Its translation: CASSYRGRGGSPLHF.

This chain uses TRBV19 with TRBJ2-3, with TRBD1 identical over 9 bases. V dropped 6 bases and J dropped 3; count of bases not matched to a gene: 7. The CDR3 extends over 15 amino acids. Per the germline V gene, CDR1 is LNHDA and CDR2 is SQIVND (reference sequence). Here the CDR3 DNA reads TGTGCCAGTAGACGGACAGGGGATGGGACAGATACGCAGTATTTT. Amino acids: CASRRTGDGTDTQYF.

The chain employs TRBV2 and TRBJ2-1, with D unclear. The CDR3 totals 12 residues. V lost 8 bases to trimming and J lost 8 bases, with 13 bases between them. In germline, CDR1 is SNHLY, CDR2 FYNNEI. CDR3 DNA: TGTGCCAGCGTGGCTCTCCCCCATGAGCAGTTCTTC. Translating it yields CASVALPHEQFF.

This rearrangement joins TRBV4-3 to TRBJ2-2; 11 bases agree with TRBD1. CDR1 and CDR2 (germline): LGHNA, YSLEER. CDR3 size: 18 residues. The trim removed 2 bases at V and 9 bases at J, leaving 14 bases unmatched. CDR3 DNA: TGCGCCAGCAGCCAATGGGGACAGGGGGATAGTCTTTATAGGGAGCTGTTTTTT. Translated, it gives CASSQWGQGDSLYRELFF.

V is TRBV5-4 and J is TRBJ2-5; 8 bases line up with TRBD2. Trimming cost V 1 base and J 1 base; bases outside gene matches: 3. The germline CDR1 and CDR2 sequences are SGHNT and YYREEE (reference sequence). The CDR3 has 15 amino acids. In DNA form, the CDR3 reads TGTGCCAGCAGCTTGCGGGCGGGGGGCCAAGAGACCCAGTACTTC. Translating gives CASSLRAGGQETQYF.

The J gene is TRBJ2-7, the V gene TRBV6-5, with D tentatively TRBD2 (6 bases). The CDR3 has 11 amino acids. Germline CDR1 and CDR2: MNHEY and SVGAGI. V gave up 7 bases and J gave up 3 bases, with 7 bases separating them. CDR3 residues: CASTGGYEQYF. As DNA, the CDR3 is TGTGCCAGCACCGGGGGCTACGAGCAGTACTTC.

This clone was counted once. This chain joins TRBV5-6 and TRBJ1-2; 7 positions agree with TRBD1. The ends lost 4 bases at V and 3 bases at J; junction bases unmatched: 15. This CDR3 region has 17 residues. Germline V gene lookup returns CDR1 SGHDT and CDR2 YYEEEE. The CDR3, as DNA: TGTGCCAGCAGCCTGCGACAGGGAGGAGTCCCTGACTATGGCTACACCTTC. Residues: CASSLRQGGVPDYGYTF. Full variable domain (remainder filled in from reference TRBV5-6 and TRBJ1-2): DAGVTQSPTHLIKTRGQQVTLRCSPKSGHDTVSWYQQALGQGPQFIFQYYEEEERQRGNFPDRFSGHQFPNYSSELNVNALLLGDSALYLCASSLRQGGVPDYGYTFGSGTRLTVV.

The V and J genes are TRBV7-6 and TRBJ2-1, with TRBD1 matching over 9 bases. Germline lookup yields CDR1 SGHVS and CDR2 FNYEAQ. J was trimmed by 7 bases and V by 5 bases; bases with no gene match: 6. The CDR3 sequence is 14 residues long. The DNA for the CDR3 is TGTGCCAGCAGCCGTCCCGGGACAGGGAATGAGCAGTTCTTC. Residues: CASSRPGTGNEQFF.

The chain recombines TRBV28 with TRBJ1-1; 7 bases agree with TRBD1. V lost 2 bases, J lost 1 base, and 4 bases stayed unmatched. Germline values: CDR1 MDHEN, CDR2 SYDVKM. The CDR3 spans 15 residues. CDR3 in amino acids: CASSLRGGQNTEAFF. CDR3 in DNA: TGTGCCAGCAGTTTAAGAGGGGGCCAGAACACTGAAGCTTTCTTT.

This clone turned up a few times. This CDR3 reads CATGGDRGSKRSGELFF. CDR3 DNA: TGTGCCACCGGCGGGGACAGGGGGTCTAAACGATCCGGGGAGCTGTTTTTT. The chain employs TRBV15 and TRBJ2-2, with TRBD1 identical over 11 bases. V gave up 8 bases and J gave up 6 bases; unmatched junction bases: 14. Germline values: CDR1 LNHNV, CDR2 YYDKDF (reference sequence). The CDR3 length is 17 residues.

This chain links TRBV19 with TRBJ2-3; a weak D match, TRBD2 (6 bases). V lost 0 bases and J lost 5, with 9 bases in between. The germline gives CDR1 LNHDA, CDR2 SQIVND (reference sequence). The CDR3 is 14 residues long. The CDR3 here is CASSIDRGRDTQYF. The CDR3 region has the DNA TGTGCCAGTAGTATAGACCGGGGGAGAGATACGCAGTATTTT.

V usage is TRBV7-9 and J usage is TRBJ2-1; 7 nucleotides agree with TRBD2. The CDR3 is 16 residues long. Trimming at V came to 1 base and at J to 4 bases, leaving 7 bases not matched to a gene. Germline values: CDR1 SEHNR, CDR2 FQNEAQ (reference sequence). The CDR3 loop is CASSLVGLQTYNEQFF. The CDR3 DNA is TGTGCCAGCAGCTTAGTGGGACTACAGACGTACAATGAGCAGTTCTTC.

The chain joins TRBV6-1 to TRBJ1-2, with 9 bases identical to TRBD1. This CDR3 is built from 16 residues. V trimming: 4 bases; J trimming: 5 bases; junction bases outside the gene matches: 11. Per the germline V gene, CDR1 is MNHNS and CDR2 is SASEGT. The CDR3 nucleotides are TGTGCCAGCAGTGGAAGGGGGACAGGGAGTCGGTATGGCTACACCTTC. It encodes CASSGRGTGSRYGYTF.

This clone has just a few counts. This chain connects TRBV6-4 to TRBJ1-1; weak D call: TRBD1 (5 bases). This CDR3 comprises 13 residues. The V gene's germline CDR1 is MRHNA and CDR2 SNTAGT. The V end was cut by 3 bases, the J end by 1 base, with 6 bases between. The CDR3 protein is CASSEQENTEAFF. CDR3 nucleotides: TGTGCCAGCAGTGAACAGGAGAACACTGAAGCTTTCTTT.

This clone was observed a handful of times. J is TRBJ1-3 and V is TRBV18; D is undetermined. The CDR3 sequence is 14 residues long. The germline V gene has CDR1 KGHSH and CDR2 LQKENI. The V and J ends lost 0 bases and 6 bases respectively, with 9 bases between them. The CDR3: CASSPPAPLNTIYF. In DNA form, the CDR3 reads TGTGCCAGCTCACCACCGGCCCCGCTAAACACCATATATTTT.

The rearrangement uses TRBV19 and TRBJ1-5, with a tentative D call TRBD1 (5 bases). Trimming took 0 bases from V and 7 from J, leaving 13 bases between them. The CDR3 has 15 residues. Germline V lookup: CDR1 LNHDA, CDR2 SQIVND (reference sequence). DNA of the CDR3: TGTGCCAGTAGTATAGATTGGGGGGGTCGACAGCCCCAGCATTTT. Translated: CASSIDWGGRQPQHF. The full variable domain, with the rest looked up from reference TRBV19 and TRBJ1-5, is DGGITQSPKYLFRKEGQNVTLSCEQNLNHDAMYWYRQDPGQGLRLIYYSQIVNDFQKGDIAEGYSVSREKKESFPLTVTSAQKNPTAFYLCASSIDWGGRQPQHFGDGTRLSIL.

The gene calls are TRBV11-2 and TRBJ2-1; 10 bases map to TRBD2. The CDR3 runs to 15 residues. V lost 3 bases, J lost 4 bases, and 3 bases stayed unmatched. Germline loops: CDR1 SGHAT, CDR2 FQNNGV. The CDR3 nucleotides read TGTGCCAGCAGCTTTAGGACTAGCGGTTACAATGAGCAGTTCTTC. Protein: CASSFRTSGYNEQFF. Full variable domain (outside the CDR3, taken from reference TRBV11-2 and TRBJ2-1): EAGVAQSPRYKIIEKRQSVAFWCNPISGHATLYWYQQILGQGPKLLIQFQNNGVVDDSQLPKDRFSAERLKGVDSTLKIQPAKLEDSAVYLCASSFRTSGYNEQFFGPGTRLTVL.